This TCR beta chain was captured by sequencing in a study of blood T cell repertoires in COVID-19 (dated by TCRdb to the early 2020s). Notes on the research overall: Samples covering the acute and convalescent phases of COVID-19 were provided by collaborators in the United States, Italy and Spain. The prospective study material was composed of cDNA or gDNA derived from T cells, B-cell-depleted T cells, or PBMCs. The dataset comprised deeply sampled blood TCRbeta repertoires from subjects exposed to, actively infected with, or recovered from COVID-19. The repertoires were made available in a free public database intended to serve as a resource for research on the immune response to SARS-CoV-2. The samples were drawn from the first 160 participants of the ongoing ImmuneRACE study and from over 950 subjects provided by 6 global collaborators. A de-identified subject ID, COVID-19 status, age in years and sex were almost always included in the sample metadata. Where available, HLA class I and class II types were obtained from metadata supplied by the sample provider rather than from assay-based typing. The study at large found these results: The amount of clinical and demographic metadata varied by source and participant and was provided uncurated.

Comment on this clone: Its antigen specificity is not known. The input lacks base qualities; no much larger clone sits a single base away.

Whole blood was collected in K2EDTA tubes by collaborating institutions according to the institutions' own protocols. Collaborator samples were shipped for TCRbeta analysis as frozen whole blood, isolated PBMCs, or DNA extracted from either sample type. The immunoSEQ Assay, a bias-controlled multiplex PCR, was used to amplify TCRbeta CDR3 regions from genomic DNA. From the authors' description of their analysis: Nucleated cell counts per sample were estimated from amplification of reference gene primers within the assay. To quantify the absolute abundance of each unique TCRbeta CDR3 rearrangement, sequence reads were collapsed and filtered. Productive Simpson clonality was computed per sample as the square root of Simpson's diversity index over productive rearrangements. TCRdb took over this immuneACCESS table, retaining in-frame rearrangements with V and J assigned. Such tables are incomplete; in checked studies, under half of the missing clones stem from an unresolved V gene, and the remainder is unexplained. The V and J calls and clone size were taken over from that table, and D and trimming were inferred from the DNA. This sample comprises tens of thousands of clones, around four fifths of them detected only once. Roughly 5% of the sample rests with the top ten.

From the germline V gene, CDR1 is SGHTA and CDR2 is FQGNSA. Here V drops 1 base and J drops 0 bases, and the junction holds 12 bases not matched to any gene. Inclusive of the bounding cysteine and phenylalanine, the CDR3 is 19 residues long. The DNA shown is the 57-base CDR3, in frame from base 1. Specimen: peripheral blood. The chain uses TRBV7-2 and TRBJ1-3, with 7 bases aligning to TRBD1. The TCR comes from a human donor in a cohort sampled during active COVID-19. The CDR3 loop reads CASSLGLNRGPSSGNTIYF. The DNA sequence is TGTGCCAGCAGCTTAGGATTGAACAGGGGCCCCTCCTCTGGAAACACCATATATTTT.